Below, 32 T cell receptor beta chains from the same sample are listed, as sequenced in a study of spatial heterogeneity in lung cancer. Time point noted: sample taken at primary tumor resection. Antigens for these TCRs are unknown. Whole-study findings and limits: Higher tumor mutation counts went along with higher counts of expanded intratumoral alpha and beta TCRs.

Using its own MiXCR run on the 5' RACE reads, TCRdb lists one record per CDR3 protein. The sample lists approximately 25,000 distinct CDR3 sequences, under 9.5% occurring once. The sequencing used lung tumor tissue, collected at surgery. The source is a male donor with early-stage non-small cell lung cancer.

This clonotype came up a few times. The CDR3 DNA reads TGTGCCAGCAGCACCATCCCGGGGACAAGCTCCTACGAGCAGTACTTC. This translates into CASSTIPGTSSYEQYF. The chain couples TRBV5-5 to TRBJ2-7; weak D call: TRBD1 (6 bases). The CDR3 is 16 amino acids. Trimming left V 4 bases short and J 0 bases short, with 17 bases between. The germline CDR1 and CDR2 sequences are SGHKS and YYEKEE (reference sequence).

This clonotype was counted a few times. This chain joins TRBV4-2 and TRBJ2-2; 13 bases are shared with TRBD2. Germline V gene sequence: CDR1 LGHNA, CDR2 YNFKEQ. Losses at the gene ends were 4 bases for V and 7 bases for J; bases not matched to a gene: 9. The CDR3 totals 17 residues. CDR3 loop: CASSRGGLAGANGELFF. The CDR3 coding sequence is TGTGCCAGCAGCCGGGGCGGACTAGCGGGAGCTAACGGGGAGCTGTTTTTT.

By frequency in the sample, this clonotype is medium-sized. The chain employs TRBV27 and TRBJ2-5, with D maybe TRBD2 (6 bases). This CDR3 contains 15 residues. Trimming stripped 2 bases from V and 5 bases from J, with 15 bases between. CDR1 and CDR2 from the germline V gene are MNHEY and SMNVEV (reference sequence). CDR3 region: CASSLLSGSGETQYF. The CDR3 DNA follows: TGTGCCAGCAGTTTACTATCCGGAAGCGGGGAGACCCAGTACTTC.

This clonotype was seen at least ten times. The chain couples TRBV6-2 or TRBV6-3 to TRBJ2-1, with TRBD1 matching 10 bases. The germline V gene encodes CDR1 MNHEY and CDR2 SVGEGT. The ends lost 4 bases at V and 4 bases at J; junction bases unmatched: 4. The CDR3 is 15 amino acids. The DNA of the CDR3 is TGTGCCAGCAGTTTGACAGGGGGCTGGTACAATGAGCAGTTCTTC. Protein sequence: CASSLTGGWYNEQFF.

This clonotype was observed many times. V and J are TRBV28 and TRBJ1-2; 8 bases are a match to TRBD1. CDR1 and CDR2 (germline): MDHEN, SYDVKM. The CDR3 runs 14 residues. V lost 3 bases and J lost 7; bases outside the gene matches: 7. CDR3: CASSFRPGGIGYTF. DNA of the CDR3: TGTGCCAGCAGTTTTAGGCCAGGGGGCATTGGCTACACCTTC.

This clonotype was recorded many times. The chain carries TRBV11-2 and TRBJ2-1; D not certain. The CDR3 covers 12 residues. V dropped 0 bases and J dropped 6 bases, with 3 bases sitting between them. In germline, CDR1 is SGHAT, CDR2 FQNNGV. The CDR3 loop is CASSLDGNEQFF. Written as DNA, the CDR3 is TGTGCCAGCAGCTTAGACGGCAATGAGCAGTTCTTC.

The chain carries TRBV6-6 and TRBJ1-5, with 10 positions matching TRBD1. The CDR3 totals 16 residues. V was clipped by 4 bases and J by 8 bases; unmatched bases: 11. The V gene's germline CDR1 is MNHNY and CDR2 SVGAGI (reference sequence). The CDR3 DNA sequence: TGTGCCAGCAGTTCCAGACAGGGGGCGGGTCGGGAGCCCCAGCATTTT. This encodes CASSSRQGAGREPQHF.

This clonotype is judged medium-sized. The chain couples TRBV15 to TRBJ2-5; D may be TRBD2 (5 bases). V was trimmed by 9 bases and J by 5 bases, leaving 13 bases between them. This CDR3 has 12 amino acids. Germline V gene lookup returns CDR1 LNHNV and CDR2 YYDKDF (reference sequence). This chain's CDR3 is CATSPGGETQYF. The CDR3 region has the DNA TGTGCCACGAGTCCCGGCGGGGAGACCCAGTACTTC.

This clonotype occurred many times. The chain recombines TRBV27 with TRBJ2-3, with D tentatively TRBD2 (7 bases). The length of the CDR3 is 19 residues. Trimming cost V 5 bases and J 0 bases, with 24 bases left between them. Germline V gene lookup returns CDR1 MNHEY and CDR2 SMNVEV (reference sequence). CDR3 amino acids: CASSRRGAGYFSSTDTQYF. The CDR3 region has the DNA TGTGCCAGCAGTCGTCGGGGGGCGGGCTACTTTTCTAGCACAGATACGCAGTATTTT.

At least ten counts were recorded for this clonotype. This chain connects TRBV18 to TRBJ2-7; 7 bases are a match to TRBD1. The CDR3 spans 17 residues. Germline CDR1 KGHSH, CDR2 LQKENI. V trimming: 3 bases; J trimming: 3 bases; junction bases outside the gene matches: 14. Here the CDR3 DNA reads TGTGCCAGCTCACCGCGCCAATCCGGGACAGCTCTCTACGAGCAGTACTTC. It specifies CASSPRQSGTALYEQYF.

The rearrangement links TRBV5-1 to TRBJ2-3; 11 bases are shared with TRBD2. V dropped 0 bases and J dropped 1; count of bases not matched to a gene: 4. Germline values: CDR1 SGHRS, CDR2 YFSETQ. This CDR3 contains 17 residues. The CDR3 loop reads CASSLATSGGGTDTQYF. DNA for the CDR3: TGCGCCAGCAGCTTGGCCACTAGCGGGGGCGGCACAGATACGCAGTATTTT.

Many counts were recorded for this clonotype. The J gene is TRBJ2-1, the V gene TRBV5-1; unclear D gene. CDR3 size: 15 residues. Trimming stripped 0 bases from V and 3 bases from J, with 10 bases between. Germline values: CDR1 SGHRS, CDR2 YFSETQ. The CDR3 here is CASSLDSPYYNEQFF. The CDR3 DNA is TGCGCCAGCAGCTTGGACAGCCCTTACTACAATGAGCAGTTCTTC.

This clonotype occurred many times. The chain carries TRBV20-1 and TRBJ2-2, with D perhaps matching TRBD1 (6 bases). V was clipped by 4 bases and J by 1 base, with 16 bases between them. This CDR3 spans 16 amino acids. Germline V gives CDR1 DFQATT, CDR2 SNEGSKA (reference sequence). CDR3 sequence: CSATVRGSLNTGELFF. The CDR3 DNA follows: TGCAGTGCTACCGTGAGGGGGTCCCTGAACACCGGGGAGCTGTTTTTT.

This clonotype was detected many times. V usage is TRBV7-3 and J usage is TRBJ2-1; perhaps TRBD2 as D (5 bases). V lost 2 bases to trimming and J lost 1 base, with 12 bases between them. Germline loops: CDR1 SGHTA, CDR2 FQGTGA. This CDR3 has 16 amino acids. CDR3 coding DNA: TGTGCCAGCAGCTTACGGGGTCGGGGATCCTACAATGAGCAGTTCTTC. Amino acids: CASSLRGRGSYNEQFF.

This clonotype showed up many times. The chain carries TRBV28 and TRBJ2-1, with D unclear. The CDR3 is 13 residues long. From germline, CDR1 is MDHEN and CDR2 SYDVKM. V was trimmed by 7 bases and J by 8 bases, leaving 15 bases between them. CDR3 region: CASTSYPSDEQFF. In DNA form, the CDR3 reads TGTGCCAGCACCTCGTACCCCTCCGATGAGCAGTTCTTC.

This clonotype was seen many times. The chain couples TRBV7-9 to TRBJ2-1, with unresolved D. The V and J ends lost 1 base and 6 bases respectively, with 10 bases between them. CDR3 size: 14 residues. CDR1 and CDR2 from the germline V gene are SEHNR and FQNEAQ (reference sequence). CDR3 sequence reads: CASSLGGYGNEQFF. The CDR3 DNA sequence: TGTGCCAGCAGCTTAGGGGGATACGGCAATGAGCAGTTCTTC.

There are a few counts of this clonotype. The chain links TRBV3-1 to TRBJ2-7; 11 bases line up with TRBD2. CDR1 and CDR2 from the germline V gene are LGHDT and YNNKEL (reference sequence). J was trimmed by 3 bases and V by 4 bases; bases with no gene match: 2. The CDR3 is made up of 14 amino acids. CDR3 bases: TGTGCCAGCAGCCTACTAGCGGGAGACTACGAGCAGTACTTC. Protein: CASSLLAGDYEQYF.

This chain uses TRBV4-3 with TRBJ2-3; D gene unclear. In germline, CDR1 is LGHNA, CDR2 YSLEER. V lost 4 bases, J lost 0 bases, and 17 bases lay in between. The CDR3 totals 17 residues. CDR3 sequence: CASSPFFIVTSTDTQYF. DNA of the CDR3: TGCGCCAGCAGCCCTTTCTTCATCGTTACTAGCACAGATACGCAGTATTTT.

At least ten counts were recorded for this clonotype. The rearrangement joins TRBV7-9 to TRBJ2-1, with D unclear. The CDR3 contains 13 residues. V lost 4 bases and J 2 bases, leaving 6 bases between the germline ends. Germline values: CDR1 SEHNR, CDR2 FQNEAQ (reference sequence). This chain's CDR3 is CASSSSPYNEQFF. The CDR3 nucleotides read TGTGCCAGCAGCTCCTCCCCCTACAATGAGCAGTTCTTC.

At least ten counts were recorded for this clonotype. V is TRBV7-2 and J is TRBJ2-5; D not resolved. V was trimmed by 1 base and J by 1 base, leaving 4 bases between them. CDR3 size: 13 residues. Germline V lookup: CDR1 SGHTA, CDR2 FQGNSA. The DNA for the CDR3 is TGTGCCAGCAGCTTAGTCATCCAAGAGACCCAGTACTTC. This encodes CASSLVIQETQYF.

This clonotype was seen a handful of times. The chain employs TRBV5-1 and TRBJ1-6, with D maybe TRBD1 (5 bases). Looked up from germline, CDR1 is SGHRS and CDR2 is YFSETQ. The length of the CDR3 is 16 residues. Trimming removed 3 bases from V and 0 bases from J, with 10 bases in between. The CDR3 sequence: CASSSSGSSYNSPLHF. The CDR3 bases are TGCGCCAGCAGCTCGTCAGGGAGCTCCTATAATTCACCCCTCCACTTT.

There are a few counts of this clonotype. The genes are TRBV7-6 and TRBJ2-1; D perhaps matches TRBD2 (6 bases). The V gene's germline CDR1 is SGHVS and CDR2 FNYEAQ. V lost 5 bases to trimming and J lost 7 bases, with 18 bases between them. The CDR3 length is 15 residues. In DNA form, the CDR3 reads TGTGCCAGCAGCCAGACTAGTGGGGGACGGAATGAGCAGTTCTTC. This translates into CASSQTSGGRNEQFF.

By proportion, this clonotype is medium-sized (0.01 to 0.1%). The chain has TRBV6-1 and TRBJ2-1; 7 nucleotides agree with TRBD1. Germline-derived CDR1 and CDR2 are MNHNS and SASEGT. Trimming removed 3 bases from V and 0 bases from J; junction bases left unmatched: 2. CDR3 size: 15 residues. CDR3 sequence (DNA): TGTGCCAGCAGTGAGGACAGGAGCTCCTACAATGAGCAGTTCTTC. Amino acid sequence: CASSEDRSSYNEQFF.

The gene calls are TRBV7-2 and TRBJ2-6; D gene unclear. Germline CDR1 SGHTA, CDR2 FQGNSA. This CDR3 spans 14 amino acids. Trimming took 8 bases from V and 12 from J, leaving 20 bases between them. The DNA for the CDR3 is TGTGCCAGCGGCCGCTCGGCGGTGTCTACCGTCCTGACTTTC. Translating it yields CASGRSAVSTVLTF.

The CDR3 loop is CASSSTGTGNTGELFF. CDR3 in DNA: TGTGCCAGCAGCTCGACCGGGACAGGGAACACCGGGGAGCTGTTTTTT. The J gene is TRBJ2-2, the V gene TRBV7-3; 8 nucleotides match TRBD1. Losses at the gene ends were 4 bases for V and 1 base for J; bases not matched to a gene: 5. The length of the CDR3 is 16 residues. Per germline, CDR1 SGHTA and CDR2 FQGTGA. Drawing the rest from reference TRBV7-3 and TRBJ2-2, the complete variable domain is GAGVSQTPSNKVTEKGKYVELRCDPISGHTALYWYRQSLGQGPEFLIYFQGTGAADDSGLPNDRFFAVRPEGSVSTLKIQRTERGDSAVYLCASSSTGTGNTGELFFGEGSRLTVL.

V is TRBV28 and J is TRBJ2-5; perhaps TRBD2 as D (7 bases). With 8 bases removed from V and 5 bases from J, the gap between germline ends came to 18 bases. Germline assignment: CDR1 MDHEN and CDR2 SYDVKM. The CDR3 consists of 14 residues. CDR3 sequence: CASLPTRGGETQYF. Here the CDR3 DNA reads TGTGCCAGCCTCCCCACTAGGGGGGGGGAGACCCAGTACTTC.

V usage is TRBV5-1 and J usage is TRBJ2-2; 7 bases map to TRBD1. CDR1 is SGHRS, CDR2 YFSETQ, per germline. This CDR3 is 15 amino acids long. J was trimmed by 6 bases and V by 4 bases; bases with no gene match: 9. CDR3 residues: CASSPMTGQAGELFF. DNA of the CDR3: TGCGCCAGCAGCCCAATGACAGGGCAGGCCGGGGAGCTGTTTTTT. The full variable domain, rest sourced from reference TRBV5-1 and TRBJ2-2, is KAGVTQTPRYLIKTRGQQVTLSCSPISGHRSVSWYQQTPGQGLQFLFEYFSETQRNKGNFPGRFSGRQFSNSRSEMNVSTLELGDSALYLCASSPMTGQAGELFFGEGSRLTVL.

This clonotype has at least ten counts. The rearrangement links TRBV10-3 to TRBJ2-7; 7 bases match TRBD2. With 3 bases clipped from V and 1 base from J, the junction kept 3 bases outside the gene matches. CDR1 and CDR2 (germline): ENHRY, SYGVKD. This CDR3 is built from 14 residues. The CDR3 region has the DNA TGTGCCATCAGTGACGGGCGGGGGTCCTACGAGCAGTACTTC. It is translated as CAISDGRGSYEQYF.

This clonotype has a count of ten or more. CDR3 DNA sequence: TGTGCCAGCAGCAACAGGGCTGGTGGAAACACCATATATTTT. Amino acid sequence: CASSNRAGGNTIYF. This chain connects TRBV7-2 to TRBJ1-3; possible D gene TRBD1, 6 bases. CDR1 SGHTA and CDR2 FQGNSA come from the germline V gene. V was cut by 5 bases and J by 3 bases, with 11 bases left in between. This CDR3 is built from 14 residues.

This clonotype was recorded many times. This rearrangement joins TRBV7-9 to TRBJ2-2; no reliable D call. V lost 5 bases and J lost 6, with 4 bases in between. CDR3 size: 11 residues. The germline gives CDR1 SEHNR, CDR2 FQNEAQ (reference sequence). For the CDR3, the DNA is TGTGCCAGCAGCACTCCCGGGGAGCTGTTTTTT. It specifies CASSTPGELFF.

This clonotype was observed a handful of times. V and J are TRBV7-2 and TRBJ2-3; D gene unclear. Germline-derived CDR1 and CDR2 are SGHTA and FQGNSA. The CDR3 is made up of 12 amino acids. Trimming cost V 0 bases and J 6 bases, with 4 bases left between them. CDR3 DNA: TGTGCCAGCAGCTTAGCCTTTGATACGCAGTATTTT. Translated: CASSLAFDTQYF.

This clonotype was found many times. V usage is TRBV6-2 or TRBV6-3 and J usage is TRBJ2-5; 9 nucleotides agree with TRBD1. With V trimmed by 6 bases and J by 3 bases, 8 bases remained unmatched. Germline-derived CDR1 and CDR2 are MNHEY and SVGEGT. The length of the CDR3 is 15 residues. The CDR3 nucleotides read TGTGCCAGCAGACGCCGGGACAGGGAGGAAGAGACCCAGTACTTC. Its translation: CASRRRDREEETQYF.